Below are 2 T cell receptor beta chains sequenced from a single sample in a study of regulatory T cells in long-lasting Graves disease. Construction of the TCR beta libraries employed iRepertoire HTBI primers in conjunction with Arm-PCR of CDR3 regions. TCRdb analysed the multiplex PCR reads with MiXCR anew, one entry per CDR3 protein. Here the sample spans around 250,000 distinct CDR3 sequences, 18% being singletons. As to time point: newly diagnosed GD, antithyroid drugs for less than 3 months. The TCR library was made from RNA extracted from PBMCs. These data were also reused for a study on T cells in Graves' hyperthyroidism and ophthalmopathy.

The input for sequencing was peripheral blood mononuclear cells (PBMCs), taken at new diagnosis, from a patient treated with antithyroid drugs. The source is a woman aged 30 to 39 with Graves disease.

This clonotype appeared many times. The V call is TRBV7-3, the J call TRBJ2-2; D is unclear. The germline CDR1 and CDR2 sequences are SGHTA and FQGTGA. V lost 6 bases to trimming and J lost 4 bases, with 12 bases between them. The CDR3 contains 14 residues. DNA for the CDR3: TGTGCCAGCAGACAAACCCAACTCACCGGGGAGCTGTTTTTT. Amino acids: CASRQTQLTGELFF.

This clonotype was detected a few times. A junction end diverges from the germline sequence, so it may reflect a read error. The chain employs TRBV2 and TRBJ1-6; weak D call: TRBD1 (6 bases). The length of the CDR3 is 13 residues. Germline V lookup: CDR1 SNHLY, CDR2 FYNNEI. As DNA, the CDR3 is TGTGCCAGCCACAGGGTAGTAGGTTCACTCCTCCACTTT. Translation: CASHRVVGSLLHF.